Following are 25 T cell receptor beta chains from one sample sequenced in a study of cytomegalovirus exposure and HLA in healthy donors. Primers for the PCR totalled 60 Vbeta and 13 Jbeta. The protocol was immunoSEQ multiplex PCR, while the TCRdb copy is restricted to in-frame clones and leaves out a portion. The table includes roughly 150,000 clones, 70% to 80% detected once. Sequences were obtained from PBMCs. All receptors derive from a woman aged 40 to 50 in good health and CMV-seropositive.

The V and J genes are TRBV11-3 and TRBJ2-1; maybe TRBD2 (5 bases). This CDR3 region has 17 residues. Germline CDR1 reads SGHNT; CDR2 reads YENEEA. V lost 5 bases and J 5 bases, leaving 22 bases between the germline ends. CDR3 sequence (DNA): TGTGCCAGCAGCGGCCCCTCCCGATATGGGGAGAACAATGAGCAGTTCTTC. Encoded protein: CASSGPSRYGENNEQFF.

The genes are TRBV19 and TRBJ1-4; tentatively, D is TRBD1 (5 bases). Germline CDR1 LNHDA, CDR2 SQIVND (reference sequence). This CDR3 contains 15 residues. V lost 3 bases and J lost 8, with 16 bases in between. The CDR3 loop is CASSIGPTVAEKLFF. CDR3 sequence (DNA): TGTGCCAGTAGTATTGGGCCGACAGTGGCCGAAAAACTGTTTTTT.

The chain has TRBV19 and TRBJ1-5; 8 bases are a match to TRBD1. V was pared by 2 bases and J by 5 bases, with 8 bases of the junction left unmatched. The CDR3 covers 16 residues. CDR1 and CDR2 from the germline V gene are LNHDA and SQIVND (reference sequence). The CDR3 loop reads CASSIMAGTGDQPQHF. The CDR3 coding sequence is TGTGCCAGTAGTATAATGGCCGGGACAGGAGATCAGCCCCAGCATTTT.

The CDR3 nucleotides read TGTGCCAGCAGCTCTGGACAGGGGAACACTGAAGCTTTCTTT. Protein product: CASSSGQGNTEAFF. This chain uses TRBV27 with TRBJ1-1; 8 bases agree with TRBD1. V lost 6 bases and J lost 1; bases outside the gene matches: 4. This CDR3 spans 14 amino acids. Germline V gives CDR1 MNHEY, CDR2 SMNVEV (reference sequence).

This chain joins TRBV2 and TRBJ1-2; 9 bases agree with TRBD1. CDR1 SNHLY and CDR2 FYNNEI come from the germline V gene. The V gene end was trimmed by 7 bases and the J gene end by 4 bases; junction bases not matched to a gene: 10. The CDR3 totals 15 residues. The chain's CDR3 is CASTRTGVGPYGYTF. CDR3 DNA sequence: TGTGCCAGCACCAGGACAGGGGTCGGCCCCTATGGCTACACCTTC.

V and J are TRBV6-1 and TRBJ2-1; D might be TRBD1 (6 bases). Trimming took off 9 bases at V and 6 bases at J, with 9 bases between the two ends. The CDR3 has 11 amino acids. Per germline, CDR1 MNHNS and CDR2 SASEGT. CDR3: CASRQVNEQFF. The CDR3 nucleotides read TGTGCCAGTCGACAGGTCAATGAGCAGTTCTTC.

Details on this clone: This sample includes further DNA sequences coding for the same CDR3. The J gene is TRBJ1-2, the V gene TRBV28, with a tentative D call TRBD1 (5 bases). The germline V gene encodes CDR1 MDHEN and CDR2 SYDVKM. V lost 2 bases to trimming and J lost 4 bases, with 14 bases between them. CDR3 length equals 15 residues. The CDR3 DNA sequence: TGTGCCAGCAGTTTAGGCGGCAGGGAGGGCTATGGCTACACCTTC. Protein: CASSLGGREGYGYTF.

About this clone itself: At one end, the junction sequence differs from germline, possibly due to a read error. The rearrangement uses TRBV7-9 and TRBJ2-1; D is possibly TRBD1 (6 bases). Looked up from germline, CDR1 is SEHNR and CDR2 is FQNEAQ (reference sequence). This CDR3 has 16 amino acids. CDR3 amino acids: CSSSLGLVGHHNEQFF. DNA of the CDR3: TGTTCCAGCAGCTTAGGTCTGGTGGGACACCACAATGAGCAGTTCTTC.

In the case of this clone: The sample carries other DNA sequences with the same CDR3. The chain combines TRBV6-6 with TRBJ1-1, with D possibly being TRBD1 (6 bases). V dropped 10 bases and J dropped 5 bases, with 17 bases sitting between them. The CDR3 spans 13 residues. CDR1 MNHNY and CDR2 SVGAGI come from the germline V gene (reference sequence). This CDR3 is CATRGGLQTEAFF. The CDR3 region has the DNA TGTGCCACTAGGGGGGGTTTACAAACTGAAGCTTTCTTT.

The chain combines TRBV7-8 with TRBJ2-1; no reliable D call. The V end lost 7 bases, the J end lost 9 bases, and 13 bases lay between the germline ends. CDR1 is SGHVS and CDR2 is FQNEAQ in the germline V gene. This CDR3 comprises 12 residues. The CDR3 nucleotides are TGTGCCAGCAACGTGGTTGGCGGTGAGCAGTTCTTC. Translation: CASNVVGGEQFF.

The chain joins TRBV5-1 to TRBJ2-7, with D perhaps matching TRBD2 (6 bases). V was trimmed by 0 bases and J by 0 bases, leaving 10 bases between them. The germline V gene has CDR1 SGHRS and CDR2 YFSETQ. The CDR3 is made up of 15 amino acids. As DNA, the CDR3 is TGCGCCAGCAGCTTGGTGTCTAGCGTCTCCTACGAGCAGTACTTC. Translation: CASSLVSSVSYEQYF.

The table lists this clone with a few counts. The chain has TRBV5-6 and TRBJ2-5, with D maybe TRBD2 (7 bases). From germline, CDR1 is SGHDT and CDR2 YYEEEE. This CDR3 contains 16 residues. V was trimmed by 9 bases and J by 2 bases, leaving 23 bases between them. CDR3 region: CATHLRGGVGQETQYF. CDR3 DNA: TGTGCCACCCACCTGAGGGGGGGCGTTGGGCAAGAGACCCAGTACTTC.

The V gene is TRBV7-6, the J gene TRBJ1-3, with D tentatively TRBD1 (5 bases). The length of the CDR3 is 14 residues. The germline CDR1 and CDR2 sequences are SGHVS and FNYEAQ. V lost 0 bases, J lost 8 bases, and 11 bases lay in between. This CDR3 reads CASSLAGGIDTIYF. CDR3 nucleotides: TGTGCCAGCAGCTTAGCGGGGGGGATAGACACCATATATTTT.

The V call is TRBV7-9, the J call TRBJ1-2; no reliable D call. Germline V gene sequence: CDR1 SEHNR, CDR2 FQNEAQ (reference sequence). This CDR3 is built from 13 residues. V lost 3 bases, J lost 6 bases, and 11 bases lay in between. The CDR3 nucleotides read TGTGCCAGCAGCTTTTCATCGGAGGATGGCTACACCTTC. Translated: CASSFSSEDGYTF.

The genes are TRBV7-3 and TRBJ2-1; TRBD1 matches at 7 bases. The CDR3 sequence is 13 residues long. Unmatched junction bases numbered 3, after V lost 4 bases and J lost 6 bases. The germline V gene encodes CDR1 SGHTA and CDR2 FQGTGA. CDR3 nucleotide sequence: TGTGCCAGCAGCTCCGGGACAGTCAATGAGCAGTTCTTC. Protein sequence: CASSSGTVNEQFF. The entire variable domain, with the rest obtained from reference TRBV7-3 and TRBJ2-1, is as follows: GAGVSQTPSNKVTEKGKYVELRCDPISGHTALYWYRQSLGQGPEFLIYFQGTGAADDSGLPNDRFFAVRPEGSVSTLKIQRTERGDSAVYLCASSSGTVNEQFFGPGTRLTVL.

V usage is TRBV5-1 and J usage is TRBJ2-3; TRBD2 matches at 9 bases. This CDR3 has 15 residues. The J segment lost 4 bases and the V segment lost 4 bases, leaving 7 bases of the junction unmatched. Germline assignment: CDR1 SGHRS and CDR2 YFSETQ. The CDR3 protein is CASSSAGGPSDTQYF. The CDR3 DNA follows: TGCGCCAGCAGCAGTGCGGGAGGGCCCTCAGATACGCAGTATTTT. The whole variable domain, filled in from reference TRBV5-1 and TRBJ2-3, reads KAGVTQTPRYLIKTRGQQVTLSCSPISGHRSVSWYQQTPGQGLQFLFEYFSETQRNKGNFPGRFSGRQFSNSRSEMNVSTLELGDSALYLCASSSAGGPSDTQYFGPGTRLTVL.

This sequence joins TRBV7-8 and TRBJ2-7; D may be TRBD2 (6 bases). Germline values: CDR1 SGHVS, CDR2 FQNEAQ. V lost 1 base and J lost 2, with 9 bases in between. This CDR3 is built from 14 residues. The CDR3 here is CASSLERVTYEQYF. The CDR3 bases are TGTGCCAGCAGCTTAGAGCGGGTTACCTACGAGCAGTACTTC.

The chain carries TRBV5-8 and TRBJ1-1, with a weak D call TRBD1 (5 bases). Trimming removed 0 bases at V and 3 bases at J, with 6 bases between. The CDR3 totals 13 residues. Per the germline V gene, CDR1 is SGHTS and CDR2 is YDEGEE. CDR3 DNA: TGTGCCAGCAGCTTGGGGGGGGACACTGAAGCTTTCTTT. Translated, it gives CASSLGGDTEAFF.

V is TRBV28 and J is TRBJ1-2; D gene uncertain. This CDR3 is built from 18 residues. V lost 5 bases and J lost 5, with 27 bases in between. Germline assignment: CDR1 MDHEN and CDR2 SYDVKM. Written as DNA, the CDR3 is TGTGCCAGCAGTCGTACACGCCCGGGTACCACCGTTTCGTATGGCTACACCTTC. Residues: CASSRTRPGTTVSYGYTF.

This clone was picked up one time. The V gene is TRBV7-2, the J gene TRBJ2-4; 10 bases fit TRBD1. V was pared by 4 bases and J by 8 bases, with 5 bases of the junction left unmatched. The CDR3 runs 14 residues. The germline CDR1 and CDR2 sequences are SGHTA and FQGNSA. The DNA for the CDR3 is TGTGCCAGCAGCTGGGACAGGGGCTATTACATTCAGTACTTC. Its translation: CASSWDRGYYIQYF. Together with reference TRBV7-2 and TRBJ2-4, the CDR3 gives the full variable domain: GAGVSQSPSNKVTEKGKDVELRCDPISGHTALYWYRQSLGQGLEFLIYFQGNSAPDKSGLPSDRFSAERTGGSVSTLTIQRTQQEDSAVYLCASSWDRGYYIQYFGAGTRLSVL.

As for this clone: Other DNA sequences of this sample code for an identical CDR3. The chain employs TRBV25-1 and TRBJ1-2, with D hard to call. V dropped 0 bases and J dropped 12 bases, with 14 bases sitting between them. Germline loops: CDR1 MGHDK, CDR2 SYGVNS. The CDR3 is made up of 13 amino acids. CDR3 region: CASSEYKHYGHTF. As DNA, the CDR3 is TGTGCCAGCAGTGAATATAAGCACTATGGTCACACCTTC.

The chain is built from TRBV13 and TRBJ2-2; TRBD2 matches at 7 bases. The CDR3 length is 17 residues. The trim removed 5 bases at V and 5 bases at J, leaving 14 bases unmatched. Germline values: CDR1 PRHDT, CDR2 FYEKMQ (reference sequence). The CDR3 coding sequence is TGTGCCAGCAGCCCCAACCCGGCGGGGGATCGGACCGGGGAGCTGTTTTTT. Translation gives CASSPNPAGDRTGELFF.

This rearrangement joins TRBV7-8 to TRBJ2-3; 9 bases match TRBD2. In germline, CDR1 is SGHVS, CDR2 FQNEAQ. The CDR3 totals 16 residues. V dropped 4 bases and J dropped 6; count of bases not matched to a gene: 11. DNA of the CDR3: TGTGCCAGCAGCTACAGAGGACTAGCGCAGGGGGATACGCAGTATTTT. It encodes CASSYRGLAQGDTQYF.

The chain recombines TRBV5-1 with TRBJ2-5; 10 nucleotides match TRBD1. Per germline, CDR1 SGHRS and CDR2 YFSETQ. V shed 4 bases, J shed 4 bases, and the junction held 4 bases outside the gene matches. The CDR3 consists of 14 residues. The CDR3 nucleotides are TGCGCCAGCAGCCCGGGACAGGGGACAGAGACCCAGTACTTC. Translation gives CASSPGQGTETQYF.

This clone was seen a single time. The V gene is TRBV27, the J gene TRBJ1-5; D remains ambiguous. Trimming removed 2 bases at V and 7 bases at J, with 9 bases between. The CDR3 extends over 13 amino acids. Germline V gene sequence: CDR1 MNHEY, CDR2 SMNVEV (reference sequence). CDR3 sequence reads: CASSLVAWQPQHF. As DNA, the CDR3 is TGTGCCAGCAGTTTAGTGGCTTGGCAGCCCCAGCATTTT.